Reported below is one T cell receptor (beta chain). The sample comes from a study of cytomegalovirus exposure and HLA in healthy donors. CDR3 size: 16 residues. V lost 5 bases and J 1 base, leaving 14 bases between the germline ends. Germline V CDR1 and CDR2: MDHEN, SYDVKM. The PCR had 60 Vbeta and 13 Jbeta primers. Original methodology: Counted up in a later analysis, unique TCR beta chains came to about 80 million, with some 11 million shared. Assay used: immunoSEQ multiplex PCR; TCRdb lists only in-frame clones, some missing. The V and J calls and clone size are taken from that table; D and trimming were inferred from the DNA. The sample includes some 140,000 clones, around 86% of them seen just once.

The sample was PBMCs. The sequence was obtained from a woman between 50 and 59 years old in good health and CMV-seropositive. J is TRBJ2-2 and V is TRBV28; TRBD1 might be the D (6 bases). CDR3 sequence: CASSITGYGNTGELFF. The DNA for the CDR3 is TGTGCCAGCAGTATTACAGGGTACGGGAACACCGGGGAGCTGTTTTTT.